The 4 T cell receptor beta chains below come from one sample, sequenced in a study of cytomegalovirus exposure and HLA in healthy donors. The PCR contained 60 Vbeta and 13 Jbeta primers. Repertoires were generated with immunoSEQ multiplex PCR, while TCRdb's copy carries only in-frame clones and drops some. The data contain some 200,000 clones, around 64% of them seen just once; the ten biggest clones take up 2% to 3%. The sample comprised PBMCs. The origin of the receptors is a man in his forties in good health and CMV-seropositive.

The rearrangement joins TRBV9 to TRBJ1-4, with D possibly matching TRBD1 (5 bases). Trimming left V 4 bases short and J 5 bases short, with 18 bases between. Per the germline V gene, CDR1 is SGDLS and CDR2 is YYNGEE. The CDR3 runs 16 residues. The CDR3 protein is CASSSRPGNLNEKLFF. For the CDR3, the DNA is TGTGCCAGCAGCTCGCGTCCAGGGAACTTAAATGAAAAACTGTTTTTT.

The chain combines TRBV7-3 with TRBJ2-1, with D perhaps matching TRBD2 (6 bases). Trimming shortened V by 3 bases and J by 5 bases, and 14 bases separated the two germline ends. Germline CDR1 and CDR2: SGHTA and FQGTGA. The length of the CDR3 is 15 residues. The chain's CDR3 is CASSLEGVRNNEQFF. Here the CDR3 DNA reads TGTGCCAGCAGCTTGGAGGGAGTGAGAAACAATGAGCAGTTCTTC. The full variable domain, completed using reference TRBV7-3 and TRBJ2-1, is GAGVSQTPSNKVTEKGKYVELRCDPISGHTALYWYRQSLGQGPEFLIYFQGTGAADDSGLPNDRFFAVRPEGSVSTLKIQRTERGDSAVYLCASSLEGVRNNEQFFGPGTRLTVL.

This clone was counted a few times. This rearrangement joins TRBV5-1 to TRBJ1-2; no firm D call. V was shortened by 4 bases and J by 8 bases, with 15 bases between the two germline ends. CDR3 length: 13 amino acids. CDR1 SGHRS and CDR2 YFSETQ come from the germline V gene. The CDR3 nucleotides read TGCGCCAGCAGCCTCGTGGGTCTGGAGGGCTACACCTTC. As protein: CASSLVGLEGYTF.

This clone showed up just a few times. V and J are TRBV6-1 and TRBJ2-1; no firm D call. The CDR3 is made up of 12 amino acids. Germline V gene lookup returns CDR1 MNHNS and CDR2 SASEGT. With 5 bases removed from V and 8 bases from J, the gap between germline ends came to 10 bases. In DNA form, the CDR3 reads TGTGCCAGCAGTTCCACTCGGGATGAGCAGTTCTTC. Its translation is CASSSTRDEQFF.